Below, 19 T cell receptor beta chains from the same sample are listed, as sequenced in a study of T cells in localized non-small cell lung cancer. Measured with immunoSEQ multiplex PCR; TCRdb has only the in-frame clones, and not every one. The sample carries around 140,000 clones, roughly 90% recorded once. Sequenced material: peripheral blood, taken before any cancer treatment. Receptor source: a female donor older than 55 with stage I lung adenocarcinoma.

The chain couples TRBV6-5 to TRBJ2-7; 9 bases line up with TRBD1. With 3 bases clipped from V and 4 bases from J, the junction kept 7 bases outside the gene matches. Germline V CDR1 and CDR2: MNHEY, SVGAGI. There are 15 residues in the CDR3. DNA for the CDR3: TGTGCCAGCAGTTATTCTCCGGGACAGGGTTACGAGCAGTACTTC. This codes for CASSYSPGQGYEQYF.

This clone was seen a single time. The chain combines TRBV10-1 with TRBJ1-3; D gene uncertain. In germline, CDR1 is WNHNN, CDR2 SYGVQD (reference sequence). V was cut by 3 bases and J by 3 bases, with 6 bases left in between. CDR3 size: 13 residues. The chain's CDR3 is CASSEAGGNTIYF. Written as DNA, the CDR3 is TGCGCCAGCAGTGAAGCAGGTGGAAACACCATATATTTT.

The chain uses TRBV19 and TRBJ1-5, with D perhaps matching TRBD1 (6 bases). Trimming removed 5 bases from V and 7 bases from J, with 18 bases in between. CDR1 and CDR2 from the germline V gene are LNHDA and SQIVND (reference sequence). The CDR3 spans 15 residues. The CDR3 loop reads CASSSGQLGRQPQHF. CDR3 in DNA: TGTGCCAGTAGTTCCGGACAGTTAGGGCGACAGCCCCAGCATTTT.

This clone was detected only once. The genes are TRBV10-3 and TRBJ2-7; no firm D call. The CDR3 loop spans 11 amino acids. Germline assignment: CDR1 ENHRY and CDR2 SYGVKD. V was shortened by 3 bases and J by 0 bases, with 0 bases between the two germline ends. The CDR3 sequence is CAISDSYEQYF. CDR3 in DNA: TGTGCCATCAGTGACTCCTACGAGCAGTACTTC.

V and J are TRBV28 and TRBJ2-1; TRBD2 is a possible D gene (5 bases). In germline, CDR1 is MDHEN, CDR2 SYDVKM. V lost 5 bases to trimming and J lost 10 bases, with 15 bases between them. The CDR3 loop spans 13 amino acids. This CDR3 reads CASSRQEAREQFF. CDR3 coding DNA: TGTGCCAGCAGTCGTCAGGAGGCGAGGGAGCAGTTCTTC.

The gene calls are TRBV7-9 and TRBJ2-7, with TRBD2 as a possible D gene (5 bases). The germline gives CDR1 SEHNR, CDR2 FQNEAQ (reference sequence). The CDR3 consists of 12 residues. V was trimmed by 5 bases and J by 6 bases, leaving 11 bases between them. Here the CDR3 reads CASSRDWSEQYF. DNA for the CDR3: TGTGCCAGCAGCCGGGATTGGTCCGAGCAGTACTTC.

This sequence joins TRBV7-9 and TRBJ1-5; D remains unclear. The germline V gene encodes CDR1 SEHNR and CDR2 FQNEAQ (reference sequence). This CDR3 contains 10 residues. The germline V and J ends were trimmed by 8 bases and 5 bases, with 4 bases remaining between them. Here the CDR3 DNA reads TGTGCCAGCCGGGATCAGCCCCAGCATTTT. It encodes CASRDQPQHF.

The J gene is TRBJ1-1, the V gene TRBV18; a possible D gene is TRBD1 (5 bases). Per the germline V gene, CDR1 is KGHSH and CDR2 is LQKENI. CDR3 length: 14 amino acids. Trimming took off 3 bases at V and 7 bases at J, with 15 bases between the two ends. CDR3 bases: TGTGCCAGCTCACCCGTGGGGCCAGTTGGTGAAGCTTTCTTT. Protein product: CASSPVGPVGEAFF.

V is TRBV6-6 and J is TRBJ1-1; possibly TRBD1 for D (5 bases). With 3 bases removed from V and 1 base from J, the gap between germline ends came to 12 bases. This CDR3 region has 15 residues. The germline V gene has CDR1 MNHNY and CDR2 SVGAGI (reference sequence). The CDR3 loop reads CASSYARGRNTEAFF. CDR3 sequence (DNA): TGTGCCAGCAGTTATGCGAGGGGTCGGAACACTGAAGCTTTCTTT.

The CDR3 nucleotides read TGCGCCAGCAGCACCCAGCTCGCCGGGACCCGGGGGGAGACCCAGTACTTC. Translating gives CASSTQLAGTRGETQYF. The rearrangement joins TRBV5-1 to TRBJ2-5; tentatively, D is TRBD2 (6 bases). There are 17 residues in the CDR3. CDR1 and CDR2 (germline): SGHRS, YFSETQ. Trimming took 4 bases from V and 5 from J, leaving 24 bases between them.

This clone was seen a single time. The rearrangement links TRBV5-1 to TRBJ2-7, with 10 bases matching TRBD2. Germline V gives CDR1 SGHRS, CDR2 YFSETQ. This CDR3 has 14 amino acids. Trimming cost V 4 bases and J 2 bases; bases outside gene matches: 3. This CDR3 reads CASSGSGRPYEQYF. CDR3 bases: TGCGCCAGCAGCGGTAGCGGGAGGCCCTACGAGCAGTACTTC.

The genes are TRBV15 and TRBJ2-1; 7 bases are a match to TRBD2. The CDR3 is 15 amino acids. The germline CDR1 and CDR2 sequences are LNHNV and YYDKDF (reference sequence). The trim removed 5 bases at V and 2 bases at J, leaving 6 bases unmatched. CDR3 nucleotide sequence: TGTGCCACCAGCCACTCTAGCGGAGCCTACAATGAGCAGTTCTTC. It specifies CATSHSSGAYNEQFF.

The V gene is TRBV2, the J gene TRBJ2-3; 9 positions match TRBD1. Trimming at V came to 6 bases and at J to 2 bases, leaving 3 bases not matched to a gene. The CDR3 is 14 amino acids. Germline CDR1 is SNHLY and CDR2 is FYNNEI. CDR3 loop: CASRRTGVTDTQYF. The CDR3 region has the DNA TGTGCCAGCAGAAGGACAGGGGTCACAGATACGCAGTATTTT.

This chain connects TRBV19 to TRBJ1-4, with a tentative D call TRBD1 (5 bases). The CDR3 is made up of 15 amino acids. Trimming pared 5 bases from V and 6 bases from J, leaving 16 bases between. Germline CDR1 reads LNHDA; CDR2 reads SQIVND (reference sequence). CDR3 DNA sequence: TGTGCCAGTAGTGGAGGAGGGGTTATGGATGAAAAACTGTTTTTT. This translates into CASSGGGVMDEKLFF.

The rearrangement links TRBV5-4 to TRBJ2-3, with D tentatively TRBD1 (6 bases). The CDR3 has 14 residues. V dropped 3 bases and J dropped 3 bases, with 11 bases sitting between them. Germline V gene data show CDR1 as SGHNT and CDR2 as YYREEE (reference sequence). As DNA, the CDR3 is TGTGCCAGCAGCTCAAGGACAGCGACAGATACGCAGTATTTT. Residues: CASSSRTATDTQYF.

CDR3 protein: CASRSGGASYNEQFF. CDR3 bases: TGCGCCAGTCGGTCGGGGGGCGCTTCTTACAATGAGCAGTTCTTC. The V call is TRBV5-1, the J call TRBJ2-1; a possible D gene is TRBD2 (7 bases). Trimming cost V 8 bases and J 4 bases, with 19 bases left between them. CDR3 length equals 15 residues. CDR1 is SGHRS, CDR2 YFSETQ, per germline.

Here the CDR3 DNA reads TGTGCCAGCAGCGTAATCGAGGGGAACACAGATACGCAGTATTTT. It encodes CASSVIEGNTDTQYF. The chain recombines TRBV9 with TRBJ2-3, with D perhaps assigned TRBD1 or TRBD2 (5 bases each). CDR1 and CDR2 (germline): SGDLS, YYNGEE. V was clipped by 1 base and J by 2 bases, with 11 bases between them. The CDR3 is 15 residues long.

The chain joins TRBV7-9 to TRBJ2-5, with D possibly being TRBD1 or TRBD2 (5 bases each). V lost 5 bases to trimming and J lost 1 base, with 11 bases between them. This CDR3 contains 14 residues. Germline V gene data show CDR1 as SEHNR and CDR2 as FQNEAQ (reference sequence). The CDR3: CASSLPGTQETQYF. In nucleotides, the CDR3 is TGTGCCAGCAGCCTGCCTGGGACCCAAGAGACCCAGTACTTC.

The rearrangement uses TRBV5-1 and TRBJ2-5; 9 nucleotides line up with TRBD1. V lost 3 bases to trimming and J lost 5 bases; unmatched junction nucleotides: 8. Per the germline V gene, CDR1 is SGHRS and CDR2 is YFSETQ. The CDR3 consists of 15 residues. Written as DNA, the CDR3 is TGCGCCAGCAGCTCCCAGGGACAGGGATTCGAGACCCAGTACTTC. This codes for CASSSQGQGFETQYF.